The source of this TCR beta chain is a study of blood T cell repertoires in COVID-19. Looking at the study overall: Sources were T cells, B-cell-depleted T cells, or PBMCs; the material itself was cDNA or gDNA.

In the study's own analysis: Reference gene primer amplification in the assay estimated nucleated cell counts. Assay used: immunoSEQ multiplex PCR; TCRdb lists only in-frame clones, some missing. The DNA gave D and trimming, while V, J and clone size come from that table. The sample has tens of thousands of clones, roughly 88% seen once. In Seattle, patients joined the study during active infection and were tracked longitudinally. The V gene end was trimmed by 3 bases and the J gene end by 4 bases; junction bases not matched to a gene: 9. Germline CDR1 and CDR2: MGHRA and YSYEKL. The CDR3 covers 16 residues.

Sequencing was performed on peripheral blood. The chain couples TRBV4-1 to TRBJ2-7; 10 bases are a match to TRBD2. The receptor was isolated from a woman in her sixties or seventies with COVID-19, enrolled during active disease. The CDR3 loop reads CASSHTLLAGKYEQYF. The CDR3 DNA follows: TGCGCCAGCAGCCATACCTTACTAGCGGGGAAATACGAGCAGTACTTC.